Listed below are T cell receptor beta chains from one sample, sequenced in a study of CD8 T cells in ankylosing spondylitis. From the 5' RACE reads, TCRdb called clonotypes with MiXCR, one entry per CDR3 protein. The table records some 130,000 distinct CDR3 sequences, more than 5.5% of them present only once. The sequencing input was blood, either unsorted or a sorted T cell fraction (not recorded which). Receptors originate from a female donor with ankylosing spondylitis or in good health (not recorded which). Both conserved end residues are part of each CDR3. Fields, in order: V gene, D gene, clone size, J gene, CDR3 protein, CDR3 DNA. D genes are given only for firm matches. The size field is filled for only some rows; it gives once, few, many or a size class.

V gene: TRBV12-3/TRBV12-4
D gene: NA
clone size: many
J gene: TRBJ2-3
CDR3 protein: CASSNWGAGDTQYF
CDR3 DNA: TGTGCCAGCAGTAACTGGGGGGCCGGAGATACGCAGTATTTT

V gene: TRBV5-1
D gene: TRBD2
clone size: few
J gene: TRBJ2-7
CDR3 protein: CASSFQPGRQTYEQYF
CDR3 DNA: TGCGCCAGCAGCTTTCAGCCCGGGAGGCAGACCTACGAGCAGTACTTC

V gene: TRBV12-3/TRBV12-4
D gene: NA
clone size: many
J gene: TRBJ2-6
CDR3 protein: CASSFEDGANVLTF
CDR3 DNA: TGTGCCAGCAGTTTTGAGGATGGGGCCAACGTCCTGACTTTC

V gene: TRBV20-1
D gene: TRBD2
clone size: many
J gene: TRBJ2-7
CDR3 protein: CSARMAGGMVYEQYF
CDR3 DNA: TGCAGTGCTAGAATGGCGGGGGGGATGGTCTACGAGCAGTACTTC

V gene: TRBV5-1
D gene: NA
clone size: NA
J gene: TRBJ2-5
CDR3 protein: CASSLAQGGGQETQYF
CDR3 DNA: TGCGCCAGCAGCTTGGCCCAGGGAGGAGGGCAAGAGACCCAGTACTTC

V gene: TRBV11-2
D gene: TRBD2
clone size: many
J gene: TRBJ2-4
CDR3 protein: CASTLRASGGPLAKNIQYF
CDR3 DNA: TGTGCCAGCACCCTAAGAGCTAGCGGGGGACCCTTAGCCAAAAACATTCAGTACTTC

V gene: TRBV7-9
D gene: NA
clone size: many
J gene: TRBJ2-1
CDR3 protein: CASSLSADEQFF
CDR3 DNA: TGTGCCAGCAGCTTGTCTGCCGATGAGCAGTTCTTC

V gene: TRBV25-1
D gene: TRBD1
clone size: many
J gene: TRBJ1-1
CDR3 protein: CASSEFGTGITEAFF
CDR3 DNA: TGTGCCAGCAGTGAATTCGGGACAGGAATAACTGAAGCTTTCTTT

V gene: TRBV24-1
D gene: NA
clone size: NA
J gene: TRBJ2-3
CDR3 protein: CATSRALTDTQYF
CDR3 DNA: TGTGCCACCAGTCGGGCTTTAACAGATACGCAGTATTTT

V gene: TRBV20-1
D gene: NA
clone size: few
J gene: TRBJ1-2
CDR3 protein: CSARDREHYGYTF
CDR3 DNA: TGCAGTGCTAGAGATAGGGAACACTATGGCTACACCTTC

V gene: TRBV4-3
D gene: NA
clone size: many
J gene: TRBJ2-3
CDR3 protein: CASSHEPGALQDTQYF
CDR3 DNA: TGCGCCAGCAGCCATGAACCCGGAGCGCTACAAGATACGCAGTATTTT

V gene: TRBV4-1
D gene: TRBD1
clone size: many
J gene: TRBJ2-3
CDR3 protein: CASSQSGTGVTDTQYF
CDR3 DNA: TGCGCCAGCAGCCAGTCCGGGACAGGGGTCACAGATACGCAGTATTTT

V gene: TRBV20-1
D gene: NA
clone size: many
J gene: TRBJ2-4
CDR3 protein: CSVAETGLGDIQYF
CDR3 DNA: TGCAGTGTGGCCGAAACAGGGCTGGGGGACATTCAGTACTTC

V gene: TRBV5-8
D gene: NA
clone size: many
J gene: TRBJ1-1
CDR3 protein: CASSLTAEGPEAFF
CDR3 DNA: TGTGCCAGCAGCTTGACCGCCGAAGGCCCTGAAGCTTTCTTT

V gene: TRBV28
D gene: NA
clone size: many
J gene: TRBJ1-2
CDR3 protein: CASSPIITGRGYGYTF
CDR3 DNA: TGTGCCAGCAGTCCCATTATAACCGGCAGGGGTTATGGCTACACCTTC

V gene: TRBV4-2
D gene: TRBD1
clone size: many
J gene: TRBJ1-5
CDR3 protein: CATKEQGASHQPQHF
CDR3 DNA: TGTGCCACCAAGGAGCAGGGGGCGTCCCATCAGCCCCAGCATTTT

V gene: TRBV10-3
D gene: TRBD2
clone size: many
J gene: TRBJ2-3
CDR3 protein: CAISESGGGPDTQYF
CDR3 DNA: TGTGCCATCAGTGAGAGCGGGGGAGGGCCAGATACGCAGTATTTT

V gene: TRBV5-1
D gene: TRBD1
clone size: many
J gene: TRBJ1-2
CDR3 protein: CASTLGPTGRIYGYTF
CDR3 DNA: TGCGCCAGCACGCTCGGGCCGACAGGGCGGATTTATGGCTACACCTTC

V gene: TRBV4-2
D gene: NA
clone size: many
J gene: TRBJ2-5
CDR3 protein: CASSQGVSTRGIETQYF
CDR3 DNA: TGTGCCAGCAGCCAAGGGGTATCCACCCGAGGGATTGAGACCCAGTACTTC

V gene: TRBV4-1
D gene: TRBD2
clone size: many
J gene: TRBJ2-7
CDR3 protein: CASSQDPLSGRAYEQYF
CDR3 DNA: TGCGCCAGCAGCCAAGATCCCCTTAGCGGGCGAGCCTACGAGCAGTACTTC

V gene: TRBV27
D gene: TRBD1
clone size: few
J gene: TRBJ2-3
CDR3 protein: CASRTYRGRVTDTQYF
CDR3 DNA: TGTGCCAGCAGAACCTACAGGGGGCGCGTTACAGATACGCAGTATTTT